The rows below give T cell receptor beta chains drawn from one sample of a study of metastatic and nonmetastatic thyroid tumors. Using MiXCR, TCRdb re-called clones from the PCR reads. In the table there are more than 50,000 clones, roughly 20% of which are singletons. The source material was blood. These receptors were obtained from a female donor with papillary thyroid cancer or a benign thyroid nodule (not recorded which). Some clones in this sample may be carry-over from other donors' samples. Both conserved end residues are part of each CDR3. Fields, in order: D gene, clone size, J gene, V gene, CDR3 DNA, CDR3 protein. D genes are given only for firm matches. The size field is filled for only some rows; it gives once, few, many or a size class.

d_call: NA
clone_size: NA
j_call: TRBJ2-3
v_call: TRBV2
cdr3_nt: TGTGCCAGCAGTTACCCCGGAGTTGGTGGCCGCACAGATACGCAGTATTTT
cdr3_aa: CASSYPGVGGRTDTQYF

d_call: NA
clone_size: many
j_call: TRBJ1-3
v_call: TRBV6-5
cdr3_nt: TGTGCCAGCAGTTTTCAACGCTCTGGAAACACCATATATTTT
cdr3_aa: CASSFQRSGNTIYF

d_call: NA
clone_size: many
j_call: TRBJ2-7
v_call: TRBV28
cdr3_nt: TGTTTGCCTAGATGCCAGTACTTC
cdr3_aa: CLPRCQYF

d_call: NA
clone_size: many
j_call: TRBJ2-5
v_call: TRBV28
cdr3_nt: TGTGCCAGCGCCGGGTGGGGGGAGGAGACCCAGTACTTC
cdr3_aa: CASAGWGEETQYF

d_call: TRBD2
clone_size: many
j_call: TRBJ2-1
v_call: TRBV29-1
cdr3_nt: TGCAGCGTCACGAATGAATATAGCGGGGGGGTTTACAATGAGCAGTTCTTC
cdr3_aa: CSVTNEYSGGVYNEQFF

d_call: NA
clone_size: many
j_call: TRBJ2-1
v_call: TRBV10-3
cdr3_nt: TGTGCCATCAGTGAGTCCGGGGTCGCCCTCAATGAGCAGTTCTTC
cdr3_aa: CAISESGVALNEQFF

d_call: NA
clone_size: NA
j_call: TRBJ1-2
v_call: TRBV5-1
cdr3_nt: TGCGCCAGCAGCTTACAGGCCACTAACTATGGCTACACCTTC
cdr3_aa: CASSLQATNYGYTF

d_call: NA
clone_size: many
j_call: TRBJ2-7
v_call: TRBV27
cdr3_nt: TGTGCCAGCAGTTTATACAGCGTGGGTCACGAGCAGTACTTC
cdr3_aa: CASSLYSVGHEQYF

d_call: TRBD1
clone_size: many
j_call: TRBJ1-1
v_call: TRBV5-1
cdr3_nt: TGCGCCAGCAGCTCGGGGACAGGGGGTAGCACTGAAGCTTTCTTT
cdr3_aa: CASSSGTGGSTEAFF

d_call: NA
clone_size: many
j_call: TRBJ1-3
v_call: TRBV19
cdr3_nt: TGTGCCAGCAGGGCCTCAATCTCTGGAAACACCATATATTTT
cdr3_aa: CASRASISGNTIYF

d_call: NA
clone_size: many
j_call: TRBJ1-2
v_call: TRBV28
cdr3_nt: TGTGCCAGCAGGGGAACGGAGGGGTCGAGCTATGGCTACACCTTC
cdr3_aa: CASRGTEGSSYGYTF

d_call: NA
clone_size: once
j_call: TRBJ2-3
v_call: TRBV20-1
cdr3_nt: TGCATTGGACAGGGAGGGAGCACAGATACGCAGTATTTT
cdr3_aa: CIGQGGSTDTQYF

d_call: NA
clone_size: many
j_call: TRBJ2-7
v_call: TRBV7-2
cdr3_nt: TGTGCCAGCAGCCTGAACCGAGGGGGCTACGAGCAGTACTTC
cdr3_aa: CASSLNRGGYEQYF

d_call: TRBD2
clone_size: many
j_call: TRBJ2-4
v_call: TRBV11-2
cdr3_nt: TGTGCCAGCAGCTTAACTAGCGGGGGAAATAAGATAGCCAAAAACATTCAGTACTTC
cdr3_aa: CASSLTSGGNKIAKNIQYF

d_call: TRBD2
clone_size: many
j_call: TRBJ2-5
v_call: TRBV20-1
cdr3_nt: TGCAGTGCCCCCCCGGGAGGGGGAGAGACCCAGTACTTC
cdr3_aa: CSAPPGGGETQYF

d_call: NA
clone_size: many
j_call: TRBJ1-1
v_call: TRBV7-9
cdr3_nt: TGTGCCAGCAGCTTATCACAGACTGAAGCTTTCTTT
cdr3_aa: CASSLSQTEAFF

d_call: TRBD2
clone_size: many
j_call: TRBJ2-7
v_call: TRBV3-1
cdr3_nt: TGTGCCAGCAGCCAAATGTCGGCTGTCAAGCGGGGCTCCTACGAGCAGTACTTC
cdr3_aa: CASSQMSAVKRGSYEQYF

d_call: TRBD2
clone_size: NA
j_call: TRBJ2-5
v_call: TRBV20-1
cdr3_nt: TGCAGTGCTATAGCGGGAGGGCCGAATGGGGAGACCCAGTACTTC
cdr3_aa: CSAIAGGPNGETQYF

d_call: NA
clone_size: many
j_call: TRBJ1-4
v_call: TRBV14
cdr3_nt: TGTGCCAGCAGCCGCGGGGGACCGAACCGATTTGAATTGAGGGAAAAACTGTTTTTT
cdr3_aa: CASSRGGPNRFELREKLFF